Listed here are 31 T cell receptor beta chains from one sample, sequenced in a study of molecular identifiers for immune sequencing clone quantification. MiXCR, applied by TCRdb to the PCR reads, yields one record per CDR3 protein. The table includes roughly 320,000 distinct CDR3 sequences, roughly a quarter detected once. The sample taken for sequencing was naive CD8+ T cells from blood, with Jurkat cell RNA spiked in. As for subset: FACS-sorted CD8+CD4-CCR7+CD45RA+ naive T cells. The receptors derive from a human donor in good health. Some libraries in this study had Jurkat cell RNA spiked in.

At least ten counts were recorded for this clonotype. V is TRBV28 and J is TRBJ1-1; tentative D call: TRBD1 (5 bases). The CDR3 has 16 residues. Trimming stripped 3 bases from V and 2 bases from J, with 16 bases between. From germline, CDR1 is MDHEN and CDR2 SYDVKM. The CDR3 region is CASSFNQGDGNTEAFF. The DNA of the CDR3 is TGTGCCAGCAGTTTTAATCAGGGAGACGGAAACACTGAAGCTTTCTTT.

The chain uses TRBV7-2 and TRBJ2-1; TRBD2 aligns across 9 bases. With V trimmed by 5 bases and J by 2 bases, 16 bases remained unmatched. The CDR3 is 19 residues long. Germline CDR1 and CDR2: SGHTA and FQGNSA. CDR3 nucleotide sequence: TGTGCCAGCAGCCCAGGATCACCGGGACTAGCCGAAACCTACAATGAGCAGTTCTTC. Translating gives CASSPGSPGLAETYNEQFF.

The table lists this clonotype with a few counts. This chain connects TRBV7-2 to TRBJ2-7; D gene unclear. Germline V gives CDR1 SGHTA, CDR2 FQGNSA. With 1 base removed from V and 3 bases from J, the gap between germline ends came to 16 bases. The CDR3 runs 16 residues. CDR3 nucleotides: TGTGCCAGCAGCTTAGATATGGGTCCGGCCCTCTACGAGCAGTACTTC. This gives the protein CASSLDMGPALYEQYF.

This clonotype was recorded at least ten times. The chain joins TRBV30 to TRBJ1-2; 9 nucleotides agree with TRBD1. The CDR3 is 18 residues long. The V gene end was trimmed by 4 bases and the J gene end by 4 bases; junction bases not matched to a gene: 19. The V gene's germline CDR1 is GTSNPN and CDR2 SVGIG (reference sequence). The CDR3 reads CAWTVLRDRAVYSYGYTF. The CDR3 region has the DNA TGTGCCTGGACGGTACTCCGGGACAGGGCGGTATACAGCTATGGCTACACCTTC.

Worth noting for this clonotype: Since the CDR3 does not end with the conserved phenylalanine or tryptophan, this likely comes from a read error. The chain has TRBV12-3 or TRBV12-4 and TRBJ1-1; TRBD1 might be the D (5 bases). V was pared by 6 bases and J by 4 bases, with 15 bases between. CDR3 length: 14 residues. CDR3 coding DNA: TGTGCCAGCAGCCCTGGAGACAGCATCACTGAAGCTTTCTCT. It encodes CASSPGDSITEAFS.

CDR3 sequence reads: CASSSHVLQSSYEQYF. In nucleotides, the CDR3 is TGTGCCAGTAGTTCTCATGTCTTACAGAGCTCCTACGAGCAGTACTTC. V is TRBV19 and J is TRBJ2-7; no clear D gene. The V end was cut by 5 bases, the J end by 0 bases, with 17 bases between. The CDR3 length is 16 residues. The germline gives CDR1 LNHDA, CDR2 SQIVND (reference sequence).

The chain couples TRBV18 to TRBJ2-2; 8 bases map to TRBD1. J was trimmed by 0 bases and V by 1 base; bases with no gene match: 10. The germline V gene encodes CDR1 KGHSH and CDR2 LQKENI. The CDR3 is made up of 19 amino acids. This CDR3 reads CASSPLAGGSNTNTGELFF. CDR3 coding DNA: TGTGCCAGCTCACCACTGGCAGGGGGCTCCAACACGAACACCGGGGAGCTGTTTTTT.

Comments on this clonotype: This sequence may be a read error, since a much larger clone differs from it by one base. The rearrangement uses TRBV28 and TRBJ2-7, with D tentatively TRBD2 (6 bases). The CDR3 has 18 amino acids. In germline, CDR1 is MDHEN, CDR2 SYDVKM. Trimming took 0 bases from V and 0 from J, leaving 18 bases between them. The DNA for the CDR3 is TGTGCCAGCAGTTTATGGGGGGGAGTGGGCCCGATCTCCTACGAGCAGTACTTC. The encoded protein is CASSLWGGVGPISYEQYF.

This clonotype appeared many times. V is TRBV7-9 and J is TRBJ2-2; 9 nucleotides line up with TRBD1. V shed 5 bases, J shed 5 bases, and the junction held 12 bases outside the gene matches. Germline V lookup: CDR1 SEHNR, CDR2 FQNEAQ (reference sequence). The CDR3 is 17 residues long. For the CDR3, the DNA is TGTGCCAGCAGCCCACAACCCGGGACAGGGTTGACCGGGGAGCTGTTTTTT. It encodes CASSPQPGTGLTGELFF.

In regard to this clonotype: Being one base from a much bigger clone, this may be a read error. The rearrangement joins TRBV5-3 to TRBJ2-7; 8 bases line up with TRBD1. TRBV5-3 falls under the ORF class, with uncertain function. The CDR3 loop spans 15 amino acids. The CDR3: CASSLVTGEDYEQYF. Here the CDR3 DNA reads TGTGCCAGCAGCTTGGTGACAGGGGAGGACTACGAGCAGTACTTC.

The sample holds a few counts of this clonotype. V usage is TRBV6-1 and J usage is TRBJ1-1, with D uncertain. The CDR3 extends over 14 amino acids. With 2 bases removed from V and 0 bases from J, the gap between germline ends came to 7 bases. Per the germline V gene, CDR1 is MNHNS and CDR2 is SASEGT. The CDR3 sequence is CASSESPLNTEAFF. The CDR3, as DNA: TGTGCCAGCAGTGAATCCCCCCTGAACACTGAAGCTTTCTTT.

This clonotype showed up many times. The chain recombines TRBV24-1 with TRBJ2-1; no definite D call. The V end was cut by 1 base, the J end by 5 bases, with 5 bases between. The germline CDR1 and CDR2 sequences are KGHDR and SFDVKD. The CDR3 has 13 amino acids. The chain's CDR3 is CATSDFPHNEQFF. Here the CDR3 DNA reads TGTGCCACCAGTGATTTCCCCCACAATGAGCAGTTCTTC.

V usage is TRBV21-1 and J usage is TRBJ2-1; the D call in the table, TRBD1, was not verified against the DNA. TRBV21-1 is annotated as a pseudogene. The CDR3 is made up of 13 amino acids. The CDR3, as DNA: TGTGCCAGCAGCAATCGGGATTTTAGGAGACCTGTCTTC. This sequence encodes CASSNRDFRRPVF.

The rearrangement links TRBV2 to TRBJ1-4; a possible D gene is TRBD1 (5 bases). The CDR3 contains 15 residues. Germline CDR1 reads SNHLY; CDR2 reads FYNNEI. Trimming cost V 7 bases and J 0 bases, with 12 bases left between them. CDR3 region: CASILRQTTNEKLFF. The CDR3 DNA follows: TGTGCCAGCATTCTCAGACAGACAACTAATGAAAAACTGTTTTTT.

The V call is TRBV24-1, the J call TRBJ1-2, with 12 bases identical to TRBD1. CDR3 size: 13 residues. Germline V gene lookup returns CDR1 KGHDR and CDR2 SFDVKD. Losses at the gene ends were 7 bases for V and 8 bases for J; bases not matched to a gene: 4. CDR3 bases: TGTGCCACCAGGGGACAGGGGGCGAGCGGCTACACCTTC. Amino acid sequence: CATRGQGASGYTF.

This clonotype turned up a few times. The chain has TRBV28 and TRBJ1-5, with D perhaps matching TRBD1 (5 bases). The CDR3 sequence is 11 residues long. Germline V lookup: CDR1 MDHEN, CDR2 SYDVKM. The germline V and J ends were trimmed by 9 bases and 6 bases, with 9 bases remaining between them. The CDR3 region is CASAGGQPQHF. CDR3 bases: TGTGCCAGTGCGGGGGGTCAGCCCCAGCATTTT.

In its sample, this clonotype was seen a few times. The chain couples TRBV28 to TRBJ2-5; the match to TRBD2 covers 10 bases. With 1 base clipped from V and 8 bases from J, the junction kept 4 bases outside the gene matches. Germline-derived CDR1 and CDR2 are MDHEN and SYDVKM. CDR3 length: 14 residues. CDR3 in DNA: TGTGCCAGCAGTTTATCTAGCGGGGGAGGTACCCAGTACTTC. It is translated as CASSLSSGGGTQYF.

With regard to this clonotype: Compared with germline, one end of the junction differs, possibly owing to a read error. The chain carries TRBV5-3 and TRBJ2-7, with 8 bases identical to TRBD2. TRBV5-3 is designated an ORF whose function remains uncertain. This CDR3 has 15 residues. The CDR3 loop reads CASSWGAGASYEQYF. In DNA form, the CDR3 reads TGTGCCAGCAGCTGGGGAGCGGGGGCGTCGTACGAGCAGTACTTC.

Concerning this clonotype itself: A much bigger clone sits one base away, suggesting this may be a read error. This chain links TRBV5-6 with TRBJ1-1; TRBD1 is a possible D gene (5 bases). CDR3 length: 15 amino acids. From germline, CDR1 is SGHDT and CDR2 YYEEEE. This CDR3 reads CASSLAAGLETEALF. Written as DNA, the CDR3 is TGTGCCAGCAGCTTGGCTGCGGGGCTAGAGACTGAAGCTCTCTTT.

The V call is TRBV11-2, the J call TRBJ2-7; no definite D call. Germline V CDR1 and CDR2: SGHAT, FQNNGV. Trimming pared 5 bases from V and 1 base from J, leaving 15 bases between. The CDR3 spans 15 residues. DNA for the CDR3: TGTGCCAGCAGCCCCCCCGGCTCTGGATCCTACGAGCAGTACTTC. Its translation is CASSPPGSGSYEQYF.

A note on this clonotype: Relative to the germline gene, one junction end is altered; a read error may explain this. The V gene is TRBV6-5, the J gene TRBJ2-1; 9 bases match TRBD1. Germline values: CDR1 MNHEY, CDR2 SVGAGI. This CDR3 is built from 14 residues. CDR3 protein: CASSFRDRAYAQCF. The CDR3 bases are TGTGCCAGCAGTTTCCGGGACAGGGCCTATGCGCAGTGCTTC.

To note about this clonotype: A much larger clone lies one base from this, so it may be a read error. The CDR3 ends on some other residue instead of the conserved phenylalanine or tryptophan, so this is likely a read error. No DNA is shown, since the ends of the CDR3 on it are uncertain; the CDR3 is the one TCRdb lists. V gene TRBV21-1 combines with J gene TRBJ1-5. TRBV21-1 is tagged as a pseudogene. The CDR3 region is 12 residues in length, termini included. CDR3 amino acids: CASSKWDQPQHL.

The V gene is TRBV7-3, the J gene TRBJ2-2; D is possibly TRBD2 (6 bases). CDR1 and CDR2 from the germline V gene are SGHTA and FQGTGA. The CDR3 is 13 residues long. With 5 bases removed from V and 6 bases from J, the gap between germline ends came to 10 bases. In nucleotides, the CDR3 is TGTGCCAGCAGCCGACTAGTACCCGGGGAGCTGTTTTTT. Protein product: CASSRLVPGELFF.

This clonotype was seen a handful of times. V usage is TRBV20-1 and J usage is TRBJ2-7, with unresolved D. CDR1 and CDR2 (germline): DFQATT, SNEGSKA (reference sequence). Trimming pared 6 bases from V and 5 bases from J, leaving 20 bases between. The CDR3 sequence is 14 residues long. The chain's CDR3 is CSATEQTPVNEQYF. CDR3 sequence (DNA): TGCAGTGCGACGGAACAGACCCCCGTCAACGAGCAGTACTTC.

Ten or more counts support this clonotype. This chain connects TRBV2 to TRBJ2-7; D is unclear. The germline CDR1 and CDR2 sequences are SNHLY and FYNNEI. The CDR3 has 14 amino acids. The germline V and J ends were trimmed by 1 base and 1 base, with 8 bases remaining between them. CDR3 sequence: CASSEDRRSYEQYF. The CDR3 DNA reads TGTGCCAGCAGTGAAGATCGGCGGTCCTACGAGCAGTACTTC.

The chain is built from TRBV12-3 or TRBV12-4 and TRBJ1-1, with D tentatively TRBD1 (5 bases). This CDR3 has 13 amino acids. Trimming pared 3 bases from V and 6 bases from J, leaving 11 bases between. The CDR3 reads CASSFRGYAEAFF. As DNA, the CDR3 is TGTGCCAGCAGTTTTCGGGGGTACGCTGAAGCTTTCTTT.

This clonotype occurred a few times. The rearrangement links TRBV7-9 to TRBJ2-3; D remains unclear. The CDR3 spans 14 residues. V lost 8 bases to trimming and J lost 7 bases, with 19 bases between them. Germline assignment: CDR1 SEHNR and CDR2 FQNEAQ (reference sequence). CDR3 protein: CASGLGPTHYTQYF. The CDR3 DNA sequence: TGTGCCAGCGGCCTCGGACCGACACACTATACGCAGTATTTT.

The V call is TRBV28, the J call TRBJ1-5, with 7 bases fitting TRBD1. From germline, CDR1 is MDHEN and CDR2 SYDVKM. The CDR3 sequence is 13 residues long. V was clipped by 6 bases and J by 9 bases; unmatched bases: 8. The CDR3 loop is CASRVQGSRPQHF. Written as DNA, the CDR3 is TGTGCCAGCAGGGTACAGGGGAGTCGGCCCCAGCATTTT.

As regards this clonotype: Given a much more abundant clone one base away, this may be a read error. The chain combines TRBV27 with TRBJ1-1; a weak D match, TRBD1 (5 bases). The V gene's germline CDR1 is MNHEY and CDR2 SMNVEV (reference sequence). V was pared by 3 bases and J by 4 bases, with 9 bases between. This CDR3 region has 13 residues. CDR3 in DNA: TGTGCCAGCAGTTTCGACAGTGGCACTGAAGCTTTCTTT. As protein: CASSFDSGTEAFF.

The genes are TRBV6-5 and TRBJ2-3; 12 nucleotides align to TRBD2. The CDR3 loop spans 16 amino acids. CDR1 is MNHEY and CDR2 is SVGAGI in the germline V gene. The ends lost 5 bases at V and 1 base at J; junction bases unmatched: 4. The CDR3 reads CASSGGLAGRTDTQYF. In DNA form, the CDR3 reads TGTGCCAGCAGTGGCGGACTAGCGGGACGCACAGATACGCAGTATTTT.

In this sample, this clonotype turned up many times. The chain uses TRBV7-9 and TRBJ2-1; TRBD2 matches 8 bases. The CDR3 spans 16 residues. CDR1 and CDR2 (germline): SEHNR, FQNEAQ (reference sequence). With V trimmed by 0 bases and J by 9 bases, 10 bases remained unmatched. The CDR3 DNA sequence: TGTGCCAGCAGCTTAGCGCTCAGCGGGAGTCGCGGTGAGCAGTTCTTC. Residues: CASSLALSGSRGEQFF.